This is a list of T cell receptor beta chains from one sample in a study of cytomegalovirus exposure and HLA in healthy donors. Profiling relied on immunoSEQ multiplex PCR, and the TCRdb table lists in-frame clones only, not all of them. This sample has fewer than 250,000 clones; roughly four fifths occur once, and the top ten carry approximately 3%. Source material: PBMCs. The receptors were gathered from a woman aged 30 to 39 in good health and CMV-seropositive. The CDR3 runs from the conserved cysteine through the conserved F or W. A D gene is named only where the DNA matches it firmly. Size is stated for part of the rows, as once, few or many counts, or as a class when the clone is expanded.

v_gene,j_gene,abundance,d_gene,CDR3nt,CDR3aa
TRBV7-8,TRBJ2-7,NA,NA,TGTGCCAGCAGTTTCTCTCGGGACACATACGAGCAGTACTTC,CASSFSRDTYEQYF
TRBV28,TRBJ2-3,NA,TRBD1,TGTGCCAGCAGTTTATGGGCAGGGGGCGCAGATACGCAGTATTTT,CASSLWAGGADTQYF
TRBV10-3,TRBJ1-6,NA,NA,TGTGCCATCGGGGGCCCCGGACAGAATTCACCCCTCCACTTT,CAIGGPGQNSPLHF
TRBV20-1,TRBJ1-2,NA,NA,TGCAGTGCTAGATCGGGGGGGGGCTACACCTTC,CSARSGGGYTF
TRBV28,TRBJ1-2,few,NA,TGTGCCAGCAACGATCGCCCGGGCCCAGCGGTATACTATGGCTACACCTTC,CASNDRPGPAVYYGYTF
TRBV6-6,TRBJ2-1,NA,NA,TGTGCCAGCAGTTACGCCGAGGGACACGGGTACAATGAGCAGTTCTTC,CASSYAEGHGYNEQFF
TRBV15,TRBJ1-5,few,NA,TGTGCCACCAGCAAAGCGGGGGGCAATCAGCCCCAGCATTTT,CATSKAGGNQPQHF
TRBV6-6,TRBJ2-1,NA,NA,TGTGCCAGCAGTCAGCGTAATGAGCAGTTCTTC,CASSQRNEQFF
TRBV10-2,TRBJ2-7,few,NA,TGCGCCAGCAGTGATTCTAGCTCCTACGAGCAGTACTTC,CASSDSSSYEQYF
TRBV7-9,TRBJ1-1,NA,TRBD1,TGTGCCAGCAGCTCTGGACAGGGGGCGAGAACTGAAGCTTTCTTT,CASSSGQGARTEAFF
TRBV28,TRBJ1-6,NA,NA,TGTGCCAGCAGTTTACGGCGGTATAATTCACCCCTCCACTTT,CASSLRRYNSPLHF
TRBV28,TRBJ1-5,NA,NA,TGTGCCAGCAGGGTGGGGGGGGTCTCCGATCAGCCCCAGCATTTT,CASRVGGVSDQPQHF
TRBV11-2,TRBJ2-7,NA,NA,TGTGCCAGCAGCTTAGGGCAGGGGTTTGACGAGCAGTACTTC,CASSLGQGFDEQYF
TRBV19,TRBJ1-2,few,TRBD1,TGTGCCAGTAGTATAGATCTGGCGGGGACAGACAACTATGGCTACACCTTC,CASSIDLAGTDNYGYTF
TRBV6-6,TRBJ2-7,NA,NA,TGTGCCAGCAGTAGGAGCTCCTACGAGCAGTACTTC,CASSRSSYEQYF
TRBV28,TRBJ2-7,NA,TRBD2,TGTGCCAGCAGACCACAACTTAGCGGGAGTGCCTACGAGCAGTACTTC,CASRPQLSGSAYEQYF
TRBV18,TRBJ1-1,once,TRBD1,TGTGCCAGCTCCCTACAGGGGGGAGGCACTGAAGCTTTCTTT,CASSLQGGGTEAFF
TRBV10-2,TRBJ2-5,NA,TRBD2,TGCGCCAGCAGTGAGTCCCCCCAGCGGGAGTTAGAGACCCAGTACTTC,CASSESPQRELETQYF